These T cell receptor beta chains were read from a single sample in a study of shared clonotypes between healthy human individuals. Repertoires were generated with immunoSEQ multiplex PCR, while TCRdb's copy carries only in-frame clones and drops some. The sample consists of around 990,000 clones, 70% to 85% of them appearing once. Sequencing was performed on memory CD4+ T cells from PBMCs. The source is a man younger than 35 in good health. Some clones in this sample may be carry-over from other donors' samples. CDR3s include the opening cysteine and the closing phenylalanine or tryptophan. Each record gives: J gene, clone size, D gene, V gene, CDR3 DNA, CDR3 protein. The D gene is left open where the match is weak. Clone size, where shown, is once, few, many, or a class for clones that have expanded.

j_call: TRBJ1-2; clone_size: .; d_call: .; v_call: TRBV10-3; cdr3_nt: TGTGCCATCACGAGGACCGATCCTACGTATGGCTACACCTTC; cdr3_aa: CAITRTDPTYGYTF
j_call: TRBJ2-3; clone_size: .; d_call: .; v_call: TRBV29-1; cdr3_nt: TGCAGCGTTGAACAAGGGGTCTATGGAGATACGCAGTATTTT; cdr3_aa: CSVEQGVYGDTQYF
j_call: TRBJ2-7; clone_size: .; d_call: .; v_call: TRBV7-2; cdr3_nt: TGTGCCAGCAGCCCCCAGGCTTCCTACGAGCAGTACTTC; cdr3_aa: CASSPQASYEQYF
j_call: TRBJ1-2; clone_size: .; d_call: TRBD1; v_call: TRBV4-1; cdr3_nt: TGCGCCAGCAGCCAAGAAACAGGGGGCTATGGCTACACCTTC; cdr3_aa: CASSQETGGYGYTF
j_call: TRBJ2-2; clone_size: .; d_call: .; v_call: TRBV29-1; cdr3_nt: TGCAGCGTTGACAGGGACAACACCGGGGAGCTGTTTTTT; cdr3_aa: CSVDRDNTGELFF
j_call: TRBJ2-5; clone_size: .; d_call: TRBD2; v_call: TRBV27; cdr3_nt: TGTGCCAGCAGTTTGGTGGGAGGGATTCAAGAGACCCAGTACTTC; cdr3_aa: CASSLVGGIQETQYF
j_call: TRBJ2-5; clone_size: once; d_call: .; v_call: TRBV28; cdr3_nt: TGTGCCAGTTGCTCCGGGCCCCTCCAAGAGACCCAGTACTTC; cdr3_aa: CASCSGPLQETQYF
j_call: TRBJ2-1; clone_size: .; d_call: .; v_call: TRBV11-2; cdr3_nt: TGTGCCAGCAGCTTAGGGAGGGCCTCCTACAATGAGCAGTTCTTC; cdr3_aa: CASSLGRASYNEQFF
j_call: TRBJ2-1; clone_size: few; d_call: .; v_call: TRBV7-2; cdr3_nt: TGTGCCAGCAGCTTATATCTCGGAGCGCTTTCCTACAATGAGCAGTTCTTC; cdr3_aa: CASSLYLGALSYNEQFF
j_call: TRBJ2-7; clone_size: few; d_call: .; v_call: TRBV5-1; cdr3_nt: TGCGCCAGCAGCTTACGAGAAGAGCAGTACTTC; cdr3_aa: CASSLREEQYF
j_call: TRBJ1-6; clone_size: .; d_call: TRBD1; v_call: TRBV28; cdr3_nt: TGTGCCAGCAGTTTAGACTGGACAGGGAGGTCACCCCTCCACTTT; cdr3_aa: CASSLDWTGRSPLHF
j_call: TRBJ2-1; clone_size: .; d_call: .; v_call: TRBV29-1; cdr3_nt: TGCAGCGTATTAACAGGGACCGCCTCATCCTACAATGAACAGTTCTTC; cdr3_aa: CSVLTGTASSYNEQFF
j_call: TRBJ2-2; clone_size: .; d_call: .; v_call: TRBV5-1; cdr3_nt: TGCGCCAGCAGCTTGCTGGCAGAGGCCACCGGGGAGCTGTTTTTT; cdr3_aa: CASSLLAEATGELFF
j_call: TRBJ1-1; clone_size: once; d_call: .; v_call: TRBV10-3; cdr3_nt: TGTGCCATCAGTGTGCAGGGGAACACGGGAGCTTTCTTT; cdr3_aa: CAISVQGNTGAFF
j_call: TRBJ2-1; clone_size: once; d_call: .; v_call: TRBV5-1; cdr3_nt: TGCGCCAGCAGTCGGACGGCCGGGGCCTACAATGAGCAGTTCTTC; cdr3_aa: CASSRTAGAYNEQFF
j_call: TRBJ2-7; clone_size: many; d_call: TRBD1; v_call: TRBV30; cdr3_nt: TGTGCCTGGACGTTCGCGGACAGGGGGTCCTACGAGCAGTACTTC; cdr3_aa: CAWTFADRGSYEQYF
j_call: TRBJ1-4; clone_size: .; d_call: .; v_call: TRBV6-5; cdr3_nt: TGTGCCAGCACCGGTGGGGGGGCTCATGAAAAACTGTTTTTT; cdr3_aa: CASTGGGAHEKLFF
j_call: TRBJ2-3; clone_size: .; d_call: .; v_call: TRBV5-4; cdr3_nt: TGTGCCAGCAGCCACCGGACTGGTACAGATACGCAGTATTTT; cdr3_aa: CASSHRTGTDTQYF
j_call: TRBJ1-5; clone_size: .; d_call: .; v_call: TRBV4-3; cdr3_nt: TGCGCCAGCAGCCAAGAACTGGGTCAGCCCCAGCATTTT; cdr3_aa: CASSQELGQPQHF
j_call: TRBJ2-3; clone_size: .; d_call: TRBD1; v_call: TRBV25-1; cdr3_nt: TGTGCCACCCGGGACAGGGGTTTGGATACGCAGTATTTT; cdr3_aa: CATRDRGLDTQYF
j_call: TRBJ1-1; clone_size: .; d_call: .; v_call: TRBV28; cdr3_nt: TGTGCCAGCAGTCTCATGTGGGGCACTGAAGCTTTCTTT; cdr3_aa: CASSLMWGTEAFF
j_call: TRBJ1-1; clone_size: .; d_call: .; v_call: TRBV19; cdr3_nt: TGTGCCAGTAGGGGCCGTCAGGCGGAGAACACTGAAGCTTTCTTT; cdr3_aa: CASRGRQAENTEAFF